These T cell receptor beta chains were read from a single sample in a study of T cell repertoires in cytomegalovirus infection. TCRdb re-analysed the reads in MiXCR, keeping a single row per CDR3 protein. The table has under 200,000 distinct CDR3 sequences, approximately 9.6% seen once. Sequencing was performed on PBMCs. Receptor source: a human donor in good health (CMV status not recorded). Some clones in this sample may be carry-over from other donors' samples. CDR3s include the opening cysteine and the closing phenylalanine or tryptophan. The order of the fields is V gene, J gene, D gene, CDR3 protein. The D gene is left open where the match is weak.

>TRBV19|TRBJ2-1|-
CASSRAGSSYNEQFF
>TRBV7-2|TRBJ2-7|-
CASSRDRYEQYF
>TRBV28|TRBJ1-2|TRBD1
CASSLPSHGQGAGGYTF
>TRBV20-1|TRBJ2-3|TRBD2
CSARAPTSGKDTQYF
>TRBV11-2|TRBJ1-2|-
CASSPSSREPSGGYTF
>TRBV7-3|TRBJ2-1|-
CASSFLGTQRSSYNEQFF
>TRBV12-3/TRBV12-4|TRBJ1-1|-
CASSFQGVNTEAFF
>TRBV7-9|TRBJ1-3|-
CASSYLDSLRGNTIYF
>TRBV7-8|TRBJ2-2|-
CASSFLVVGGSTGELFF
>TRBV7-8|TRBJ2-3|TRBD1
CASSLVIRDRGERTDTQYF
>TRBV11-1|TRBJ2-6|-
CASSFLASGANVLTF
>TRBV7-3|TRBJ2-1|-
CASGTDLVSQFF
>TRBV5-5|TRBJ2-7|-
CASSLEPAGAYEQYF
>TRBV4-3|TRBJ2-3|-
CASSLTGGDTDTQYF
>TRBV7-2|TRBJ2-7|-
CASSLLGREQYF
>TRBV7-2|TRBJ2-1|-
CASSPRTVAYNEQFF
>TRBV7-2|TRBJ1-3|-
CASSLDSTTPGNTIYF
>TRBV24-1|TRBJ2-1|TRBD2
CATSDRLAGFNEQFF
>TRBV5-4|TRBJ2-1|TRBD2
CASSLREGEQFF
>TRBV7-9|TRBJ2-5|-
CASSLKTFRLYQETQYF
>TRBV6-6|TRBJ1-4|-
CASSYARATNEKLFF
>TRBV5-4|TRBJ1-1|-
CASSLGAREAFF
>TRBV7-2|TRBJ1-6|TRBD1
CASSWKTGENSPLHF
>TRBV19|TRBJ1-1|-
CASSMRKNRANTEAFF
>TRBV11-2|TRBJ2-6|-
CASSLVPALASGANVLTF
>TRBV4-3|TRBJ1-3|-
CASSQDKGRASSGNTIYF
>TRBV4-1|TRBJ2-1|-
CASSQDGTPTEQFF
>TRBV7-2|TRBJ2-1|TRBD2
CASSLSLAGDVGSKNEQFF
>TRBV12-3/TRBV12-4|TRBJ2-5|TRBD2
CASSLWGTSGPQETQYF
>TRBV7-2|TRBJ1-4|-
CASSPQWRINEKLFF
>TRBV10-3|TRBJ1-5|-
CAISESAANQPQHF
>TRBV7-2|TRBJ2-2|-
CASSLEQGGGELFF
>TRBV29-1|TRBJ1-2|TRBD1
CSVSLPQGDYGYTF
>TRBV7-6|TRBJ1-1|-
CASSRITGPTEAFF
>TRBV5-4|TRBJ2-4|-
CASSLGTPRGNIQYF
>TRBV11-2|TRBJ1-1|-
CASSLDLRTSRPGVTEAFF
>TRBV10-3|TRBJ2-3|-
CAISRNSLPDTQYF
>TRBV20-1|TRBJ2-5|-
CSARGAVGGSDRLRTQYF
>TRBV28|TRBJ2-3|TRBD2
CASRSPPAGVVDTQYF
>TRBV29-1|TRBJ2-1|TRBD1
CSEGASYNEQFF
>TRBV7-2|TRBJ2-5|-
CASSWAQVQETQYF
>TRBV2|TRBJ2-3|-
CASSQARLVDTQYF
>TRBV7-2|TRBJ1-2|TRBD1
CARPRGVGYGYTF
>TRBV12-3/TRBV12-4|TRBJ1-5|-
CASSLGARGNQPQHF
>TRBV29-1|TRBJ2-7|-
CSVLQAYEQYF
>TRBV7-2|TRBJ2-1|-
CASSLSAAYSYNEQFF
>TRBV7-2|TRBJ2-1|-
CASSSSSGGFGEQFF
>TRBV6-2/TRBV6-3|TRBJ1-6|-
CASSYFGGSYNSPLHF
>TRBV5-6|TRBJ2-7|TRBD1
CASSPPGDRGDRQYF
>TRBV5-6|TRBJ1-1|-
CASSRLSIGTEAFF
>TRBV7-9|TRBJ1-2|TRBD1
CASSLLTGGPDEGYTF
>TRBV12-3/TRBV12-4|TRBJ2-3|TRBD2
CASITGSGVSDTQYF
>TRBV6-4|TRBJ2-1|TRBD2
CASSEGLAGGHEQFF
>TRBV29-1|TRBJ1-1|-
CSVENTEAFF